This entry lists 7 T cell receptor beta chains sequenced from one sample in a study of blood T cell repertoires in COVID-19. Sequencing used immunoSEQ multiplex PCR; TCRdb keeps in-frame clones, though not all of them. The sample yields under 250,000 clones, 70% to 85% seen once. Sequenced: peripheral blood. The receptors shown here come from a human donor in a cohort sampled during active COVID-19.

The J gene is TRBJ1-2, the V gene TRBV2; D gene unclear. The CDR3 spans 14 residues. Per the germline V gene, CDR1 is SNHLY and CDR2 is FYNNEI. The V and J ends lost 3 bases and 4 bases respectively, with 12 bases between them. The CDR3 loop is CASSEIVGRYGYTF. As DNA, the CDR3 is TGTGCCAGCAGTGAGATCGTCGGTCGCTATGGCTACACCTTC.

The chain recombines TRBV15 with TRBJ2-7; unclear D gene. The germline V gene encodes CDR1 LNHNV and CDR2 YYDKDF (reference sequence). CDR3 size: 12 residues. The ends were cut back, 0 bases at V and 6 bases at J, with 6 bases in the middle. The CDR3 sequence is CATSRDMREQYF. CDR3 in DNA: TGTGCCACCAGCAGAGATATGCGCGAGCAGTACTTC.

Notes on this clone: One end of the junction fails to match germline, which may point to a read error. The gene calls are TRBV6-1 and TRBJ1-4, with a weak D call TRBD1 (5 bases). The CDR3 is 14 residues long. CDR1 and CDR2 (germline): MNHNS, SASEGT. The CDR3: CASSKAGGEKKLFF. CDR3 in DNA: TGTGCCAGCAGTAAAGCGGGGGGAGAGAAAAAACTGTTTTTT.

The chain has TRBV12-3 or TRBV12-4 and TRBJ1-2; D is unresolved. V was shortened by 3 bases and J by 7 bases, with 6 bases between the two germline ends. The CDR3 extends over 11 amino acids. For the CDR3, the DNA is TGTGCCAGCAGTTTCGGGGTTGGCTACACCTTC. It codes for CASSFGVGYTF.

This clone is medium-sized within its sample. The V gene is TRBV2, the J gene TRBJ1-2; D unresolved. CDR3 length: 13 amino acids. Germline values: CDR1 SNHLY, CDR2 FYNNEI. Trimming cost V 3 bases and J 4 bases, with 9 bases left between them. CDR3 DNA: TGTGCCAGCAGTGATGGCGGGAGCTATGGCTACACCTTC. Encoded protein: CASSDGGSYGYTF.

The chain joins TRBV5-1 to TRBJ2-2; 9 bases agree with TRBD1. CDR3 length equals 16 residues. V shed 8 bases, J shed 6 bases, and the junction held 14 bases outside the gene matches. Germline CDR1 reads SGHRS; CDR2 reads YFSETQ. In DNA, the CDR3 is TGCGCCAGGACCAGAAGCGGGACAGGGATGGCCGGGGAGCTGTTTTTT. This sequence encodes CARTRSGTGMAGELFF.

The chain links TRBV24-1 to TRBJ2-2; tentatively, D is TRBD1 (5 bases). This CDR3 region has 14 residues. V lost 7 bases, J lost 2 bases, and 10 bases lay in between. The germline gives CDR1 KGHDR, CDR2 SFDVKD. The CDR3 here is CATRPQGNTGELFF. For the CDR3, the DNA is TGTGCCACCAGGCCGCAGGGAAACACCGGGGAGCTGTTTTTT.